Below, 20 T cell receptor beta chains from the same sample are listed, as sequenced in a study of T cells and Merkel cell carcinoma outcomes. Sequencing was performed with immunoSEQ multiplex PCR; in TCRdb, only in-frame clones are kept and a portion is missing. Among about 19,000 clones listed, about 80% were seen once. Input material: tumor tissue from Merkel cell carcinoma. The receptors derive from a human donor with Merkel cell carcinoma.

This chain uses TRBV5-1 with TRBJ2-1; 11 nucleotides align to TRBD2. This CDR3 comprises 17 residues. Germline CDR1 reads SGHRS; CDR2 reads YFSETQ. The V gene end was trimmed by 0 bases and the J gene end by 0 bases; junction bases not matched to a gene: 2. The DNA for the CDR3 is TGCGCCAGCAGCTTGGAGGGACTAGCGGACTCCTACAATGAGCAGTTCTTC. This gives the protein CASSLEGLADSYNEQFF.

CDR3 nucleotides: TGTGCCAGCAGCTCCTGGACTAGCGGGGGAGTCCCCTACAATGAGCAGTTCTTC. As protein: CASSSWTSGGVPYNEQFF. The gene calls are TRBV13 and TRBJ2-1; TRBD2 agrees at 13 bases. The CDR3 extends over 18 amino acids. J gave up 2 bases and V 4 bases, and 8 bases lay outside the gene matches. Germline V CDR1 and CDR2: PRHDT, FYEKMQ (reference sequence).

This sequence joins TRBV29-1 and TRBJ1-3; TRBD1 is a possible D gene (5 bases). The germline gives CDR1 SQVTM, CDR2 ANQGSEA. The CDR3 runs to 13 residues. Between the trimmed V and J ends, which lost 3 bases and 2 bases, there was a span of 8 bases. The CDR3 DNA reads as TGCAGCGTTGATCAACAGGCTGGAAACACCATATATTTT. Translating it yields CSVDQQAGNTIYF.

The J gene is TRBJ1-2, the V gene TRBV19, with unresolved D. The CDR3 totals 13 residues. Germline V CDR1 and CDR2: LNHDA, SQIVND (reference sequence). Trimming left V 3 bases short and J 0 bases short, with 5 bases between. CDR3: CASSISPNYGYTF. As DNA, the CDR3 is TGTGCCAGTAGTATTTCCCCTAACTATGGCTACACCTTC.

The chain is built from TRBV28 and TRBJ1-4, with D perhaps matching TRBD1 (5 bases). This CDR3 region has 13 residues. The V gene's germline CDR1 is MDHEN and CDR2 SYDVKM. V gave up 5 bases and J gave up 8 bases, with 12 bases separating them. The chain's CDR3 is CASSRLGVEKLFF. The CDR3 DNA reads TGTGCCAGCAGTCGTCTGGGGGTCGAAAAACTGTTTTTT.

As for this clone: The same CDR3 is also encoded by other DNA sequences in this sample. The chain employs TRBV6-5 and TRBJ1-6; D ambiguous. Trimming stripped 10 bases from V and 8 bases from J, with 6 bases between. This CDR3 comprises 10 residues. Germline CDR1 is MNHEY and CDR2 is SVGAGI. This CDR3 is CATHDSPLHF. The CDR3 coding sequence is TGTGCCACGCACGATTCACCCCTCCACTTT.

The chain couples TRBV6-1 to TRBJ2-7; weak D call: TRBD2 (6 bases). Trimming left V 5 bases short and J 3 bases short, with 11 bases between. The CDR3 consists of 13 residues. Germline-derived CDR1 and CDR2 are MNHNS and SASEGT. The CDR3 here is CASSHSGVYEQYF. The CDR3 DNA sequence: TGTGCCAGCAGTCATTCGGGAGTCTACGAGCAGTACTTC.

The rearrangement links TRBV2 to TRBJ1-5; a possible D gene is TRBD1 (5 bases). Trimming shortened V by 7 bases and J by 6 bases, and 10 bases separated the two germline ends. The CDR3 length is 12 residues. Germline lookup yields CDR1 SNHLY and CDR2 FYNNEI. DNA of the CDR3: TGTGCCAGCACGGAGAGGGGTCAGCCCCAGCATTTT. Residues: CASTERGQPQHF.

This chain links TRBV6-1 with TRBJ1-5, with D possibly being TRBD1 (5 bases). V lost 3 bases to trimming and J lost 4 bases, with 7 bases between them. Germline CDR1 is MNHNS and CDR2 is SASEGT. This CDR3 is 13 amino acids long. The CDR3 sequence: CASSETVNQPQHF. The CDR3 nucleotides read TGTGCCAGCAGTGAGACAGTTAATCAGCCCCAGCATTTT.

Here the CDR3 reads CAISRQGAGTGDTEAFF. CDR3 coding DNA: TGTGCCATCAGCAGACAGGGGGCGGGAACGGGGGACACTGAAGCTTTCTTT. The V and J genes are TRBV10-3 and TRBJ1-1; TRBD1 aligns across 10 bases. V dropped 6 bases and J dropped 3; count of bases not matched to a gene: 13. The CDR3 spans 17 residues. Germline CDR1 is ENHRY and CDR2 is SYGVKD.

This rearrangement joins TRBV5-1 to TRBJ2-3; TRBD2 agrees at 14 bases. Losses at the gene ends were 4 bases for V and 4 bases for J; bases not matched to a gene: 5. CDR3 length: 16 amino acids. Germline V gene data show CDR1 as SGHRS and CDR2 as YFSETQ. The CDR3 loop reads CASSLWTSGRSDTQYF. The DNA for the CDR3 is TGCGCCAGCAGCCTATGGACTAGCGGGAGGTCAGATACGCAGTATTTT.

The chain uses TRBV11-2 and TRBJ1-1, with D perhaps matching TRBD1 (5 bases). Germline V gene sequence: CDR1 SGHAT, CDR2 FQNNGV. CDR3 length: 13 amino acids. V gave up 5 bases and J gave up 3 bases, with 10 bases separating them. The CDR3 sequence is CASSTTEYTEAFF. CDR3 nucleotide sequence: TGTGCCAGCAGCACGACAGAATACACTGAAGCTTTCTTT.

The rearrangement links TRBV7-8 to TRBJ2-7, with a possible D match to TRBD2 (5 bases). With 1 base removed from V and 7 bases from J, the gap between germline ends came to 20 bases. CDR1 is SGHVS and CDR2 is FQNEAQ in the germline V gene. This CDR3 has 16 amino acids. The chain's CDR3 is CASSLDSVRGSSEQYF. The DNA for the CDR3 is TGTGCCAGCAGCTTAGACAGTGTCCGGGGTAGCTCAGAGCAGTACTTC.

This clone showed up just a few times. The CDR3 nucleotides read TGTGCCAGCAGATTTTCACAGGGCAGGGACACTGAAGCTTTCTTT. Encoded protein: CASRFSQGRDTEAFF. The chain carries TRBV7-9 and TRBJ1-1; weak D call: TRBD1 (6 bases). Germline values: CDR1 SEHNR, CDR2 FQNEAQ (reference sequence). Trimming removed 6 bases from V and 3 bases from J, with 17 bases in between. There are 15 residues in the CDR3.

The CDR3 region is CAWSRFPGEKLFF. The CDR3 DNA follows: TGTGCCTGGAGTCGGTTTCCGGGGGAAAAACTGTTTTTT. This rearrangement joins TRBV30 to TRBJ1-4; D gene ambiguous. Trimming left V 2 bases short and J 8 bases short, with 12 bases between. This CDR3 has 13 amino acids. Germline-derived CDR1 and CDR2 are GTSNPN and SVGIG (reference sequence).

The J gene is TRBJ2-3, the V gene TRBV7-3; D is undetermined. This CDR3 contains 13 residues. Trimming stripped 3 bases from V and 2 bases from J, with 6 bases between. Germline V gives CDR1 SGHTA, CDR2 FQGTGA. CDR3 nucleotide sequence: TGTGCCAGCAGCTTTGGAGCCACAGATACGCAGTATTTT. This encodes CASSFGATDTQYF. The complete variable domain, with remaining parts taken from reference TRBV7-3 and TRBJ2-3, reads GAGVSQTPSNKVTEKGKYVELRCDPISGHTALYWYRQSLGQGPEFLIYFQGTGAADDSGLPNDRFFAVRPEGSVSTLKIQRTERGDSAVYLCASSFGATDTQYFGPGTRLTVL.

The genes are TRBV11-3 and TRBJ2-3; a weak D match, TRBD2 (6 bases). Trimming stripped 4 bases from V and 8 bases from J, with 13 bases between. Germline-derived CDR1 and CDR2 are SGHNT and YENEEA. CDR3 length equals 13 residues. The CDR3 sequence is CASSSQGTGTQYF. CDR3 nucleotides: TGTGCCAGCAGCTCCCAAGGGACTGGTACGCAGTATTTT.

V is TRBV7-2 and J is TRBJ1-1; D perhaps matches TRBD1 (5 bases). CDR3 length equals 13 residues. V was cut by 3 bases and J by 11 bases, with 16 bases left in between. Germline CDR1 is SGHTA and CDR2 is FQGNSA. CDR3 residues: CASSLNGGERAFF. The CDR3 coding sequence is TGTGCCAGCAGCTTGAATGGGGGGGAGCGGGCTTTCTTT.

The CDR3 DNA follows: TGTGCCTGGGCCCAACAGTCGCTTAGCAATCAGCCCCAGCATTTT. Protein product: CAWAQQSLSNQPQHF. V is TRBV30 and J is TRBJ1-5, with D unresolved. Germline values: CDR1 GTSNPN, CDR2 SVGIG (reference sequence). The CDR3 is made up of 15 amino acids. V was shortened by 5 bases and J by 0 bases, with 14 bases between the two germline ends.

This rearrangement joins TRBV2 to TRBJ2-7; no firm D call. The CDR3 consists of 11 residues. Germline CDR1 and CDR2: SNHLY and FYNNEI. V shed 6 bases and J shed 7 bases, with 10 bases lying between them. The CDR3 loop reads CASRTLEEQYF. The CDR3, as DNA: TGTGCCAGCAGGACCCTAGAGGAGCAGTACTTC.